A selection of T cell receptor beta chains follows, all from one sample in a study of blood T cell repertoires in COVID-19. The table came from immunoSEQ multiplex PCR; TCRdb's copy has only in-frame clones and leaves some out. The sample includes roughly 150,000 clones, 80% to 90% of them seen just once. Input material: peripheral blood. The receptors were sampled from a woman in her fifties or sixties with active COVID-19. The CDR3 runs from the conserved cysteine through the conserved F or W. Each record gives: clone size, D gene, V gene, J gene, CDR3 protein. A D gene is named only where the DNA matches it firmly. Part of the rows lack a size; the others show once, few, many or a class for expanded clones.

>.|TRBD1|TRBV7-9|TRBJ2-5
CASSHHYGTDQETQYF
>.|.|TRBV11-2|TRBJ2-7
CASSSPGLRSYEQYF
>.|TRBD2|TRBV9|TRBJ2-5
CASSGSGRGWEETQYF
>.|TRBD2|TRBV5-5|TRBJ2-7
CASSRTSGRTTYEQYF
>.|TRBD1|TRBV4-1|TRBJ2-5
CASSQVPGQGRETQYF
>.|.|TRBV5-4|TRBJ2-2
CASSTGQNGAGELFF
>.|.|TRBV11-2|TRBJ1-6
CASSLDNRGRGNSPLHF
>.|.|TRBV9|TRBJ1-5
CASSATTGYNQPQHF
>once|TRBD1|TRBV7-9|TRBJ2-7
CASSSRDSYYEQYF
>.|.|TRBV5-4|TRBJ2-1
CASSPGSTYNEQFF
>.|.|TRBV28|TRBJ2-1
CAVRDSSYNEQFF
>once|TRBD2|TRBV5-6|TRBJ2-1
CASSLLYGTTYNEQFF
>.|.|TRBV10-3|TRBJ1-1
CAISSTGMNTEAFF
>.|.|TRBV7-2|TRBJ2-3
CASSFVSGLDRPTDTQYF